This TCR beta chain was sequenced during a study of blood T cell repertoires in COVID-19. On the study more broadly: Material from acute and convalescent COVID-19 was sourced from the United States, Italy and Spain. Nucleic acid was either cDNA or gDNA, and it came from T cells, B-cell-depleted T cells, or PBMCs.

V was cut by 3 bases and J by 10 bases, with 21 bases left in between. The germline V gene has CDR1 WSHSY and CDR2 SAAADI. The CDR3 is 16 residues long. Study processing details: How many nucleated cells were present was estimated from reference gene primer amplification. Profiling relied on immunoSEQ multiplex PCR, and the TCRdb table lists in-frame clones only, not all of them. For V, J and clone size, that table is used; D and trimming come from the DNA. The sample carries 130,000 to 150,000 clones, approximately 80% recorded once. V gene TRBV10-2 combines with J gene TRBJ2-2; possible D gene TRBD2, 7 bases. The source of this sequence is a human donor in a cohort sampled during active COVID-19. The specimen sequenced was peripheral blood. CDR3 protein: CASSDPGGLMVEELFF. CDR3 nucleotides: TGCGCCAGCAGTGACCCCGGGGGGCTTATGGTCGAGGAGCTGTTTTTT.